This T cell receptor (beta chain) was obtained from a study of T cells after yellow fever vaccination. Whole-study context: Low-cell-number fractions underwent preparation using SMART-Seq v4 Ultra Low Input.

This CDR3 has 13 amino acids. Per germline, CDR1 DFQATT and CDR2 SNEGSKA (reference sequence). With 0 bases removed from V and 3 bases from J, the gap between germline ends came to 6 bases. This clonotype was picked up many times. The antigen remains undetermined. Findings and limits, study-wide: The booster saw the reappearance of most primary-vaccination clones (about 95% CD4, around 88% CD8).

Researchers made TCR cDNA using 5'RACE template switching, and this step added a universal primer site and UMIs. TCRdb re-called the 5' RACE reads with MiXCR, one entry per CDR3 protein. Among approximately 240,000 distinct CDR3 sequences listed, more than 3.5% were seen once. This chain links TRBV20-1 with TRBJ1-5; D call uncertain. The sample in question was PBMCs, obtained 15 days after the yellow fever booster vaccination. The receptor comes from a man aged 18-30 years who received the YFV17D yellow fever vaccine. CDR3 sequence (DNA): TGCAGTGCTAGAGACTTCTACAATCAGCCCCAGCATTTT. This translates into CSARDFYNQPQHF.